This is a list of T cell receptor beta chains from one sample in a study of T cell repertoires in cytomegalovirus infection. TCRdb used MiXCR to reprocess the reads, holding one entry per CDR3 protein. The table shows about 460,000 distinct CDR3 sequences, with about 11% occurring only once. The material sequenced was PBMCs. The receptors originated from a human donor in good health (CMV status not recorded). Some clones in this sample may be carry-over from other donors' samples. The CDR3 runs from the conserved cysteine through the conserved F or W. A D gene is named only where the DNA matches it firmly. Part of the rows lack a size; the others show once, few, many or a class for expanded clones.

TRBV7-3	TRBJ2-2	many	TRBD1	TGTGCCAGCAGCTCATTAGGGGGCGCCGACACCGGGGAGCTGTTTTTT	CASSSLGGADTGELFF
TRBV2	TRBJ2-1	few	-	TGTGCCAGCAGCTCGGTTAGTCGGGATGAGCAGTTCTTC	CASSSVSRDEQFF
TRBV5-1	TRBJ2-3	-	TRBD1	TGCGCCAGCAGCAAGACCGGGACAGTTCCAGATACGCAGTATTTT	CASSKTGTVPDTQYF
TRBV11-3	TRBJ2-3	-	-	TGTGCCAGCAGCTCTGGACAGAGCATAGATACGCAGTATTTT	CASSSGQSIDTQYF
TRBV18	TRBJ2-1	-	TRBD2	TGTGCCAGCTCACTTGGGACTAGCGGGAGTGAGCAGTTCTTC	CASSLGTSGSEQFF
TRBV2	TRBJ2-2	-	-	TGTGCCAGCACCCCGGGACGCCGCAACGGGGAGCTGTTTTTT	CASTPGRRNGELFF
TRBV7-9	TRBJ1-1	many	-	TGTGCCAGCAGCTTCGGCCGAGAGGCTTTCTTT	CASSFGREAFF
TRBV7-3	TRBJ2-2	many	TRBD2	TGTGCCAGCAGCCCTCGGGGGGAACTAGCGGGAGGAAAAAGCGGGGAGCTGTTTTTT	CASSPRGELAGGKSGELFF
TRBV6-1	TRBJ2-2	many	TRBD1	TGTGCCAGCAGAGGTTCTTTAGGTCAGGGGGCGTTCGGGGAGCTGTTTTTT	CASRGSLGQGAFGELFF
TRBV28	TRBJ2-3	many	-	TGTGCCAGCCGTCGGGTTACGCAGTATTTT	CASRRVTQYF
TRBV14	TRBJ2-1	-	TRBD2	TGTGCCAGCAGCCAGCCCGGGACTAGCGGGAGGGCCACTGAGCAGTTCTTC	CASSQPGTSGRATEQFF
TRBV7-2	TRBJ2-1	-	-	TGTGCCAGCAGCCCAAGATGGGACCTTAACTCCAGAAATGAGCAGTTCTTC	CASSPRWDLNSRNEQFF
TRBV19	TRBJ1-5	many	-	TGTGCCAGTAGTCTACAGGGAATCAGCAATCAGCCCCAGCATTTT	CASSLQGISNQPQHF
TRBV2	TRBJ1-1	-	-	TGTGCCAGCAGTGGGGGGCAGGACTATGAAGCTTTCTTT	CASSGGQDYEAFF
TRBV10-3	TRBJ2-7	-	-	TGTGCCATCAGTGTTGAGCGGCAGCAGTACTTC	CAISVERQQYF
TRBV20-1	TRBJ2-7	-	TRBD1	TGCAGTGCTATACGCCAGGACAGGGCCTACGAGCAGTACTTC	CSAIRQDRAYEQYF
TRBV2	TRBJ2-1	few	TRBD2	TGTGCCAGCAGTTGGAGGAGGCTCAGCGGGGTTGACAATGAGCAGTTCTTC	CASSWRRLSGVDNEQFF
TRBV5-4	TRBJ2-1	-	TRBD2	TGTGCCAGCAGCTTGGTTCTAGCGGGAGGAGGCGAGCAGTTCTTC	CASSLVLAGGGEQFF
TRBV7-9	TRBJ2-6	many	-	TGTGCCAGCAGCTTACGGGGGACCTCTGGGGCCAACGTCCTGACTTTC	CASSLRGTSGANVLTF
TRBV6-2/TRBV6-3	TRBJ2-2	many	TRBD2	TGTGCCAGCAGTAGGGGACTAGCGGGAGGCAGGACCGGGGAGCTGTTTTTT	CASSRGLAGGRTGELFF
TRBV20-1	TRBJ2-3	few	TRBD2	TGCAGTGCTAGGCCCCTAGCGGGAGGGAGAGATACGCAGTATTTT	CSARPLAGGRDTQYF
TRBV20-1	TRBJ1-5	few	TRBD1	TGCAGTGCTAGAACGCGGGGTGGACAGGGCAATCAGCCCCAGCATTTT	CSARTRGGQGNQPQHF
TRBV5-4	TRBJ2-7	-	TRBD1	TGTGCCAGCACCCCTAACCGGGACAGGACCTACGAGCAGTACTTC	CASTPNRDRTYEQYF